Listed below are T cell receptor beta chains from one sample, sequenced in a study of identical twins. TCRdb independently ran MiXCR on the 5' RACE reads; one entry per CDR3 protein. The data show approximately 220,000 distinct CDR3 sequences, approximately 7.9% seen once. The same sample was also studied in work on yellow fever vaccine responses in identical twins.

The sample was CD8+ T cells sorted from blood. Source of these receptors: a woman aged 18-29 years in good health. The CDR3 runs from the conserved cysteine through the conserved F or W. The D gene is left open where the match is weak. Clone size is stated in some rows and not others, as once, few, many or a class when expanded.

TRBD1	TRBV5-1	TRBJ2-1	few	CASSFSSDRGQWNEQFF	TGCGCCAGCAGCTTTTCTTCGGACAGGGGGCAGTGGAATGAGCAGTTCTTC
-	TRBV4-1	TRBJ2-5	few	CASSQGSTEDQETQYF	TGCGCCAGCAGCCAAGGCAGCACGGAGGACCAAGAGACCCAGTACTTC
TRBD2	TRBV28	TRBJ2-3	many	CASSFQSGGGSDTQYF	TGTGCCAGCAGTTTCCAGAGCGGGGGGGGTTCAGATACGCAGTATTTT
-	TRBV6-6	TRBJ2-1	few	CASSHTPVEQFF	TGTGCCAGCAGTCATACGCCGGTTGAGCAGTTCTTC
TRBD1	TRBV15	TRBJ2-1	many	CATSRAGRGKGNEQFF	TGTGCCACCAGCAGAGCTGGCAGGGGGAAGGGAAATGAGCAGTTCTTC
-	TRBV28	TRBJ2-4	-	CASSHSGGLTQRDF	TGTGCCAGCAGCCATTCCGGTGGGTTGACACAACGGGACTTC
-	TRBV28	TRBJ1-2	-	CASRGVSGYTF	TGTGCCAGCCGAGGGGTATCTGGCTACACCTTC
-	TRBV4-1	TRBJ2-7	many	CASSQERATSYEQYF	TGCGCCAGCAGCCAAGAACGTGCTACCTCCTACGAGCAGTACTTC
-	TRBV21-1	TRBJ1-1	few	CASPQPQGNLEAFF	TGTGCCAGCCCGCAACCACAGGGAAATTTGGAGGCTTTCTTT
TRBD2	TRBV2	TRBJ2-3	many	CATQEASGSPDTQYF	TGTGCCACTCAGGAGGCTAGCGGGAGTCCAGATACGCAGTATTTT
-	TRBV7-9	TRBJ1-1	few	CASSDPISNTEAFF	TGTGCCAGCAGCGACCCCATTTCGAACACTGAAGCTTTCTTT
TRBD2	TRBV20-1	TRBJ2-1	few	CSASGTSGREAYYNEQFF	TGCAGTGCTTCCGGGACTAGCGGGAGGGAGGCCTACTACAATGAGCAGTTCTTC
-	TRBV20-1	TRBJ2-7	-	CSATDRPRSSYEQYF	TGCAGTGCAACAGACAGGCCTCGAAGCTCCTACGAGCAGTACTTC
-	TRBV2	TRBJ1-1	few	CASSEATEAFF	TGTGCCAGCAGTGAGGCAACTGAAGCTTTCTTT
-	TRBV27	TRBJ2-2	few	CASSLSRGSGELFF	TGTGCCAGCAGTTTATCTAGGGGGAGCGGGGAGCTGTTTTTT
TRBD1	TRBV28	TRBJ2-1	few	CASSLYRGSSYNEQFF	TGTGCCAGCAGTTTATACAGGGGTTCCTCCTACAATGAGCAGTTCTTC
-	TRBV6-6	TRBJ1-3	-	CASSYSIGNTIYF	TGTGCCAGCAGTTACTCGATAGGAAACACCATATATTTT
TRBD2	TRBV20-1	TRBJ2-1	many	CSARFAGEINEQFF	TGCAGTGCTAGATTTGCGGGGGAAATCAATGAGCAGTTCTTC
-	TRBV5-6	TRBJ2-1	many	CASSLATNEQFF	TGTGCCAGCAGCTTGGCCACCAATGAGCAGTTCTTC
-	TRBV28	TRBJ1-2	-	CASSFLANYGYTF	TGTGCCAGCAGTTTTCTCGCTAACTATGGCTACACCTTC
-	TRBV20-1	TRBJ1-5	many	CSAMPWGDQPQHF	TGCAGTGCTATGCCCTGGGGGGATCAGCCCCAGCATTTT
-	TRBV6-4	TRBJ2-6	few	CASSPRGGALTGANVLTF	TGTGCCAGCTCACCAAGGGGGGGCGCGTTAACTGGGGCCAACGTCCTGACTTTC
-	TRBV11-2	TRBJ2-1	few	CASSLVWGFSDEQFF	TGTGCCAGCAGCTTAGTATGGGGCTTCAGCGATGAGCAGTTCTTC
-	TRBV7-6	TRBJ2-1	-	CASSLMGTQNEQFF	TGTGCCAGCAGCTTAATGGGGACCCAAAATGAGCAGTTCTTC
-	TRBV7-8	TRBJ2-3	-	CASTPNHPDTQYF	TGTGCCAGCACCCCCAACCACCCAGATACGCAGTATTTT
TRBD2	TRBV10-3	TRBJ2-1	-	CAISESREGVNEQFF	TGTGCCATCAGTGAATCGCGGGAGGGTGTGAATGAGCAGTTCTTC
-	TRBV7-9	TRBJ2-2	few	CASSGGGANTGELFF	TGTGCCAGCAGTGGCGGGGGCGCGAACACCGGGGAGCTGTTTTTT
-	TRBV5-5	TRBJ2-2	many	CASSLEYPNTGELFF	TGTGCCAGCAGCCTCGAATACCCAAACACCGGGGAGCTGTTTTTT
-	TRBV7-9	TRBJ2-1	many	CASSLEFPANEQFF	TGTGCCAGCAGCTTAGAATTCCCAGCAAATGAGCAGTTCTTC
-	TRBV4-1	TRBJ1-1	few	CASSQERQLNTEAFF	TGCGCCAGCAGCCAAGAAAGACAGCTGAACACTGAAGCTTTCTTT
-	TRBV2	TRBJ2-1	few	CASSEPLGSNNEQFF	TGTGCCAGCAGTGAACCCCTAGGGTCTAACAATGAGCAGTTCTTC
-	TRBV9	TRBJ2-1	-	CASSVDGSRYNEQFF	TGTGCCAGCAGCGTAGACGGCAGTAGATACAATGAGCAGTTCTTC
-	TRBV6-5	TRBJ1-2	few	CASSSGVYGYTF	TGTGCCAGCAGTTCAGGGGTCTATGGCTACACCTTC
-	TRBV4-1	TRBJ1-1	many	CASSQEPSSSIVTEAFF	TGCGCCAGCAGCCAAGAGCCTTCCAGTTCGATCGTGACTGAAGCTTTCTTT
-	TRBV7-7	TRBJ2-1	few	CASSSSPGGNEQFF	TGTGCCAGCAGCTCTAGCCCCGGGGGCAATGAGCAGTTCTTC
TRBD1	TRBV28	TRBJ2-1	many	CASSPPGTGGNEQFF	TGTGCCAGCAGTCCCCCTGGGACAGGGGGCAATGAGCAGTTCTTC
-	TRBV3-1	TRBJ1-6	few	CASSQGDGQPIYNSPLHF	TGTGCCAGCAGCCAAGGTGACGGACAGCCTATCTATAATTCACCCCTCCACTTT
-	TRBV24-1	TRBJ2-7	many	CATSDSHNYEQYF	TGTGCCACCAGTGATTCCCACAACTACGAGCAGTACTTC
TRBD2	TRBV28	TRBJ2-7	-	CASSLLAGGSYEQYF	TGTGCCAGCAGTCTACTAGCGGGAGGCTCCTACGAGCAGTACTTC
TRBD1	TRBV5-5	TRBJ1-2	few	CASSLDRGRNYGYTF	TGTGCCAGCAGCTTGGACAGGGGGCGGAACTATGGCTACACCTTC
TRBD1	TRBV4-1	TRBJ2-7	many	CASSQEHGTGEDEQYF	TGCGCCAGCAGCCAAGAACATGGGACAGGGGAGGACGAGCAGTACTTC
TRBD2	TRBV28	TRBJ2-5	few	CASSLGTRNQETQYF	TGTGCCAGCAGTTTGGGGACTAGAAATCAAGAGACCCAGTACTTC
TRBD2	TRBV20-1	TRBJ2-1	-	CSASGLAGEVGNEQFF	TGCAGTGCTAGCGGCCTAGCGGGAGAGGTCGGCAATGAGCAGTTCTTC
TRBD2	TRBV27	TRBJ2-5	many	CASSLTAGGVETQYF	TGTGCCAGCAGTTTAACCGCGGGAGGGGTAGAGACCCAGTACTTC
-	TRBV10-3	TRBJ2-1	-	CAISLVLGTGRFGVSEQFF	TGTGCCATCAGTTTAGTTTTGGGTACAGGGAGATTTGGGGTCAGTGAGCAGTTCTTC
TRBD1	TRBV12-3/TRBV12-4	TRBJ2-3	many	CASAPGGQADTQYF	TGTGCCAGCGCTCCCGGAGGACAGGCAGATACGCAGTATTTT
-	TRBV5-5	TRBJ2-7	few	CASSMSRGARYEQYF	TGTGCCAGCAGTATGAGCAGAGGGGCGCGGTACGAGCAGTACTTC
-	TRBV5-5	TRBJ2-2	once	CASSLGPITGELFF	TGTGCCAGCAGCCTGGGGCCGATCACCGGGGAGCTGTTTTTT
TRBD1	TRBV24-1	TRBJ2-2	-	CATSDTSGTGVVGTGELFF	TGTGCCACCAGTGATACCTCCGGGACAGGGGTTGTTGGCACCGGGGAGCTGTTTTTT
TRBD1	TRBV10-2	TRBJ2-5	few	CASRGGQGLETQYF	TGCGCCAGCAGAGGCGGACAGGGGCTAGAGACCCAGTACTTC
TRBD1	TRBV10-2	TRBJ1-6	many	CASSEFGQGYNSPLHF	TGCGCCAGCAGTGAGTTTGGACAGGGCTATAATTCACCCCTCCACTTT
TRBD2	TRBV6-5	TRBJ2-2	many	CASSYSGEGTGELFF	TGTGCCAGCAGTTACTCTGGGGAGGGCACCGGGGAGCTGTTTTTT